The clone carrying this T cell receptor (beta chain) was observed a handful of times. Construction of the TCR beta libraries employed iRepertoire HTBI primers in conjunction with Arm-PCR of CDR3 regions. Each CDR3 protein gets one entry after TCRdb re-called the multiplex PCR reads with MiXCR. Of hundreds of thousands of distinct CDR3 sequences in the sample, roughly a sixth are singletons; the top ten hold about 12%. This entry belongs to a study of regulatory T cells in long-lasting Graves disease. Germline-derived CDR1 and CDR2 are MNHEY and SMNVEV (reference sequence). CDR3 length: 16 residues. The sample's time point: newly diagnosed GD, antithyroid drugs for less than 3 months. Preparation of the TCR library used RNA extracted from PBMCs. These data were also reused for a study on T cells in Graves' hyperthyroidism and ophthalmopathy.

This chain links TRBV27 with TRBJ2-3; 10 bases are a match to TRBD1. The J call may be incorrect, as the DNA end agrees better with TRBJ2-7. Sample: peripheral blood mononuclear cells (PBMCs), taken at new diagnosis, from a patient treated with antithyroid drugs. The receptor was isolated from a man between 18 and 35 years old with Graves disease. CDR3 in DNA: TGTGCCAGCAGTTTAAGGACAGGGGGGGGAGACTACGAGCAGTACTTC. Encoded protein: CASSLRTGGGDYEQYF.